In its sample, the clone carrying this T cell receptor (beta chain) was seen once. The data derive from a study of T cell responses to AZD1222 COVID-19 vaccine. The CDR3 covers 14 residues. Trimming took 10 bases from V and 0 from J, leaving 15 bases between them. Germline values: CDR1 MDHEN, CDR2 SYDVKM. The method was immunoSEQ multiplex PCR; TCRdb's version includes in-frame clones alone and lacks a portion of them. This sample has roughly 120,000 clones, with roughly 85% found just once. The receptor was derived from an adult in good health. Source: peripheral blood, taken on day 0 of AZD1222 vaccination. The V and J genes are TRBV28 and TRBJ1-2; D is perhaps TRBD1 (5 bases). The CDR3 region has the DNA TGTGCCATTGAGTCTGGGGGAGCTAACTATGGCTACACCTTC. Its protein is CAIESGGANYGYTF.